This T cell receptor (beta chain) was identified during a study of T cell responses to AZD1222 COVID-19 vaccine. Study-wide points: Seropositive status at baseline applied to only five to seven AZD1222 recipients. Spike was spanned by vaccine-associated CD4 TCRs, which were dominant at 160-218 and 743-854. Repertoires were collected only later (after the peak T cell response had occurred).

Comment on this clone: Its specificity is not known.

The assay was immunoSEQ multiplex PCR, and TCRdb's table has in-frame clones only and misses some. This sample has 150,000 to 200,000 clones, with 90% to 95% found just once. Trimming took 5 bases from V and 4 from J; bases not matched to a gene: 15. Germline assignment: CDR1 SGHNT and CDR2 YYREEE (reference sequence). The CDR3 totals 19 residues. The genes are TRBV5-4 and TRBJ2-3; TRBD2 agrees at 14 bases. This specimen consisted of peripheral blood, obtained on day 0 of AZD1222 vaccination. The receptor comes from an adult in good health. This chain's CDR3 is CASRYGTSGSVGLADTQYF. The CDR3 DNA sequence: TGTGCCAGCAGGTACGGGACTAGCGGGAGTGTCGGTTTGGCAGATACGCAGTATTTT.